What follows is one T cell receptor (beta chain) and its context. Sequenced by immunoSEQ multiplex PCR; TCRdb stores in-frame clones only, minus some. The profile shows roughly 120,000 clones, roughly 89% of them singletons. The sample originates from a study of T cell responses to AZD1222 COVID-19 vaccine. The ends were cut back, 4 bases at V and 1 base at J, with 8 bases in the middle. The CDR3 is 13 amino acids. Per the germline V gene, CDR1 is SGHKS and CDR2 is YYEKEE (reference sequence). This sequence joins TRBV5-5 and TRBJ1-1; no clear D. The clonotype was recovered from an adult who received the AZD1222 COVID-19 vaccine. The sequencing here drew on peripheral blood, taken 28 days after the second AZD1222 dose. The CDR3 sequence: CASSELQNTEAFF. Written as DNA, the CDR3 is TGTGCCAGCAGCGAATTACAGAACACTGAAGCTTTCTTT.